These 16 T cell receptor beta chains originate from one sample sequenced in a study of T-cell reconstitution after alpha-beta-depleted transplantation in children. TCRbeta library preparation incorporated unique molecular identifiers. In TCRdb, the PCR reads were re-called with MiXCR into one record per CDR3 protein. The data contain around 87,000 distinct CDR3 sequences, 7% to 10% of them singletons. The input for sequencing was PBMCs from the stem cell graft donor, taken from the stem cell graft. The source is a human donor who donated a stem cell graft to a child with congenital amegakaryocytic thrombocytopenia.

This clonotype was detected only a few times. CDR3 sequence: CASRPHPPGTVYEQYF. The CDR3 region has the DNA TGTGCCAGCAGACCTCACCCTCCCGGGACAGTTTACGAGCAGTACTTC. The rearrangement uses TRBV27 and TRBJ2-7; TRBD1 aligns across 7 bases. Germline V gives CDR1 MNHEY, CDR2 SMNVEV (reference sequence). Trimming cost V 6 bases and J 4 bases; bases outside gene matches: 15. This CDR3 is 16 amino acids long.

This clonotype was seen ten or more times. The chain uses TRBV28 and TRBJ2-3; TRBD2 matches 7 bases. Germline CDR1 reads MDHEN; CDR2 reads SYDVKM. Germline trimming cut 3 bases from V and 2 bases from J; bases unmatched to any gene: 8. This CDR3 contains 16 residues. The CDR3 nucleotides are TGTGCCAGCAGTTTCCAGCGGGGCGGGGACACAGATACGCAGTATTTT. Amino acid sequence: CASSFQRGGDTDTQYF.

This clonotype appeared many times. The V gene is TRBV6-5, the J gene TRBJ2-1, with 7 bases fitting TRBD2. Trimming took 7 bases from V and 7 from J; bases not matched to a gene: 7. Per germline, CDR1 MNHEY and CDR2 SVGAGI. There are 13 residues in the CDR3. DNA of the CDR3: TGTGCCAGCACCCTTGGGGAGGGGAATGAGCAGTTCTTC. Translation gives CASTLGEGNEQFF.

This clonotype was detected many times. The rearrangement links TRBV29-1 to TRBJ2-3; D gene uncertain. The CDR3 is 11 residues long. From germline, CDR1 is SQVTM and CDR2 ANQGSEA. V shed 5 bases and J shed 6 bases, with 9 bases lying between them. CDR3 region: CSVRFVDTQYF. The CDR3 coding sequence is TGCAGCGTTAGGTTCGTGGATACGCAGTATTTT.

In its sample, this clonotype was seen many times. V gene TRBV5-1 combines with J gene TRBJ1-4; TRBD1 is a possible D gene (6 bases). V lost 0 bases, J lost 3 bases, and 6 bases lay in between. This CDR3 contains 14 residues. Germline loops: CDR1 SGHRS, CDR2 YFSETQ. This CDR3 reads CASSLAGANEKLFF. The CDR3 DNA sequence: TGCGCCAGCAGCTTGGCAGGGGCTAATGAAAAACTGTTTTTT.

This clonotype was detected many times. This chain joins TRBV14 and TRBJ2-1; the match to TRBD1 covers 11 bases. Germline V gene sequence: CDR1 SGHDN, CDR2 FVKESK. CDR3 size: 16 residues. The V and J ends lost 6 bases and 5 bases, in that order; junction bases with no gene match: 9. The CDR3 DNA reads TGTGCCAGCAGTTTTGAGCCGGGACAGGGGGACAATGAGCAGTTCTTC. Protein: CASSFEPGQGDNEQFF. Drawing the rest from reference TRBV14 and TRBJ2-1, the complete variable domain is EAGVTQFPSHSVIEKGQTVTLRCDPISGHDNLYWYRRVMGKEIKFLLHFVKESKQDESGMPNNRFLAERTGGTYSTLKVQPAELEDSGVYFCASSFEPGQGDNEQFFGPGTRLTVL.

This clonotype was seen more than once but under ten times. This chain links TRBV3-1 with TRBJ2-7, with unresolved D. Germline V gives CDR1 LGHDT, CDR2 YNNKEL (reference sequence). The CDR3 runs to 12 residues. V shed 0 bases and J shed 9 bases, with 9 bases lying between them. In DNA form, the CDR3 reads TGTGCCAGCAGCCAAGACTTCACGGGGCAGTACTTC. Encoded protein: CASSQDFTGQYF.

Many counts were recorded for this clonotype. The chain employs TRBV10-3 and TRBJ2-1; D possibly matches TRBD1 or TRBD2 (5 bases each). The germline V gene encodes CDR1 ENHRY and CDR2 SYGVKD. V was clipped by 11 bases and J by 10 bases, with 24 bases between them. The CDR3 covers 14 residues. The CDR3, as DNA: TGTGCCGCAGCCGGGGACGGCGCCAAAACGGAGCAGTTCTTC. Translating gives CAAAGDGAKTEQFF.

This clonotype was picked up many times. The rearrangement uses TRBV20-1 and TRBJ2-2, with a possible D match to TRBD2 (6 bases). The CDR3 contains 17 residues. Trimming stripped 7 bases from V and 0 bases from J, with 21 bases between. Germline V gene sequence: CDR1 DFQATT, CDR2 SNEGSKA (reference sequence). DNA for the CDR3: TGCAGTGTCAGAGGCCCCTTCCCTAGCGCGAACACCGGGGAGCTGTTTTTT. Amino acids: CSVRGPFPSANTGELFF.

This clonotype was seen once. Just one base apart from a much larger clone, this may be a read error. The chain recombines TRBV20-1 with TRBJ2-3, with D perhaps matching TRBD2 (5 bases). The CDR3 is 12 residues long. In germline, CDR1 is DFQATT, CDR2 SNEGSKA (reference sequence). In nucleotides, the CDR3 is TGCACTGCTGAGACTACCACAGATACGCAGTATTTT. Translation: CTAETTTDTQYF.

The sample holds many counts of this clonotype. The CDR3 is CASSFIQGAVNTEAFF. The CDR3 DNA sequence: TGCGCCAGCAGCTTCATACAGGGGGCAGTGAACACTGAAGCTTTCTTT. The chain has TRBV5-1 and TRBJ1-1, with TRBD1 matching over 9 bases. The CDR3 runs to 16 residues. V gave up 2 bases and J gave up 0 bases; unmatched junction bases: 5. CDR1 and CDR2 (germline): SGHRS, YFSETQ.

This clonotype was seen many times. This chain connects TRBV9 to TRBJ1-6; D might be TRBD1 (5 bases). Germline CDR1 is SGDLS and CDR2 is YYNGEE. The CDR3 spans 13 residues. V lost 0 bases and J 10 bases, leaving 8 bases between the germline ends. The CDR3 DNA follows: TGTGCCAGCAGCGTAGATGGGGGATCACCCCTCCACTTT. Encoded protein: CASSVDGGSPLHF.

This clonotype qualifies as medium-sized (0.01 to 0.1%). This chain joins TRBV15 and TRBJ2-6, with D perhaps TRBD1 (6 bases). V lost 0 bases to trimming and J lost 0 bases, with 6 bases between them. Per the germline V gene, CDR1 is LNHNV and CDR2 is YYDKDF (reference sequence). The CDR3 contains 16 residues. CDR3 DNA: TGTGCCACCAGCAGAGAAGGGGGCTCTGGGGCCAACGTCCTGACTTTC. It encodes CATSREGGSGANVLTF.

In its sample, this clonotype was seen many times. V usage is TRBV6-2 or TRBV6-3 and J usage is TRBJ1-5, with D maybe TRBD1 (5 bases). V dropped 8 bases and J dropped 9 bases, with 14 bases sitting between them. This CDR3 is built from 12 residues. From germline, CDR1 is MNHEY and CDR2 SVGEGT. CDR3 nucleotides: TGTGCCAGCCGTATGCAGGGAGGGCCCCAGCATTTT. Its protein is CASRMQGGPQHF.

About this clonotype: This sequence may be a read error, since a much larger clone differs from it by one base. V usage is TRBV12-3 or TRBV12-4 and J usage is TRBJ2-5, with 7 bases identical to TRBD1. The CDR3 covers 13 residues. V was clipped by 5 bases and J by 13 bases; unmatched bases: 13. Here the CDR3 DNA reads TGTGCCAGCAGTCAAGAGGGGGCTCTGGGACGGTACTTC. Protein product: CASSQEGALGRYF.

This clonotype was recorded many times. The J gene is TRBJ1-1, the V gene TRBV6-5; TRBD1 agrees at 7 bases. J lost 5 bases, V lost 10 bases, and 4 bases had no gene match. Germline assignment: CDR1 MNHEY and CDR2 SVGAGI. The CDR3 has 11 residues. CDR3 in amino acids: CATHRGTEAFF. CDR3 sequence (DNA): TGTGCCACCCACAGGGGAACTGAAGCTTTCTTT.